These 13 T cell receptor beta chains were sequenced from one sample in a study of T-cell memory formation after mild COVID-19. Each CDR3 protein gets one entry after TCRdb re-called the 5' RACE reads with MiXCR. Here the sample spans 400,000 or so distinct CDR3 sequences, around 20% being singletons. The sequencing input was PBMCs or a T cell subset sorted from them (not recorded which). All receptors come from an adult woman who had mild COVID-19 (a few samples of this study predate the infection). Cell type and time point are not known.

The genes are TRBV6-5 and TRBJ2-3; either TRBD1 or TRBD2 may fit D (5 bases each). The CDR3 is 15 residues long. V lost 4 bases and J 1 base, leaving 12 bases between the germline ends. CDR1 and CDR2 (germline): MNHEY, SVGAGI. The CDR3 DNA is TGTGCCAGCAGTTGGGCGAGAGGGGGCACAGATACGCAGTATTTT. Translation gives CASSWARGGTDTQYF.

This clonotype was observed a few times. The gene calls are TRBV12-3 or TRBV12-4 and TRBJ1-5, with TRBD1 as a possible D gene (5 bases). The CDR3 sequence is 16 residues long. The V gene lost 4 bases and the J gene lost 6 bases, with 19 bases spanning the gap. The DNA of the CDR3 is TGTGCCAGCAGTTCCCGCGTTGGGGCGAAGGGTCAGCCCCAGCATTTT. Protein sequence: CASSSRVGAKGQPQHF.

The chain combines TRBV11-3 with TRBJ2-1, with D tentatively TRBD1 or TRBD2 (6 bases each). Germline V CDR1 and CDR2: SGHNT, YENEEA. Between the trimmed V and J ends, which lost 4 bases and 0 bases, there was a span of 13 bases. The CDR3 totals 16 residues. The CDR3 region has the DNA TGTGCCAGCAGCTCCGGGGGCACGAGCTCCTACAATGAGCAGTTCTTC. Residues: CASSSGGTSSYNEQFF. Full variable domain (rest looked up from reference TRBV11-3 and TRBJ2-1): EAGVVQSPRYKIIEKKQPVAFWCNPISGHNTLYWYLQNLGQGPELLIRYENEEAVDDSQLPKDRFSAERLKGVDSTLKIQPAELGDSAVYLCASSSGGTSSYNEQFFGPGTRLTVL.

This clonotype has a handful of counts. The genes are TRBV28 and TRBJ1-2, with a weak D call TRBD1 (6 bases). The CDR3 has 15 residues. CDR1 and CDR2 (germline): MDHEN, SYDVKM. The V and J ends lost 4 bases and 7 bases respectively, with 19 bases between them. CDR3 region: CASSSPGTPRGGYTF. CDR3 in DNA: TGTGCCAGCAGTTCTCCCGGGACACCGAGGGGTGGCTACACCTTC.

This clonotype was observed a few times. This chain joins TRBV3-1 and TRBJ2-2; D remains unclear. V was shortened by 0 bases and J by 5 bases, with 19 bases between the two germline ends. The CDR3 runs 18 residues. Germline lookup yields CDR1 LGHDT and CDR2 YNNKEL (reference sequence). The chain's CDR3 is CASSQDHRRAVRTGELFF. The CDR3 DNA sequence: TGTGCCAGCAGCCAAGATCATCGGAGAGCAGTTCGGACCGGGGAGCTGTTTTTT.

This clonotype was seen a handful of times. This rearrangement joins TRBV9 to TRBJ2-4, with 8 bases identical to TRBD1. The V gene end was trimmed by 4 bases and the J gene end by 1 base; junction bases not matched to a gene: 10. Germline loops: CDR1 SGDLS, CDR2 YYNGEE. The CDR3 is made up of 17 amino acids. The CDR3 is CASSNTDRGRAKNIQYF. The CDR3 DNA is TGTGCCAGCAGCAACACCGACAGGGGAAGGGCCAAAAACATTCAGTACTTC. The full variable domain, with the rest looked up from reference TRBV9 and TRBJ2-4, is DSGVTQTPKHLITATGQRVTLRCSPRSGDLSVYWYQQSLDQGLQFLIQYYNGEERAKGNILERFSAQQFPDLHSELNLSSLELGDSALYFCASSNTDRGRAKNIQYFGAGTRLSVL.

The genes are TRBV7-6 and TRBJ2-1, with D maybe TRBD1 (6 bases). The V gene's germline CDR1 is SGHVS and CDR2 FNYEAQ. The CDR3 loop spans 16 amino acids. Trimming pared 6 bases from V and 6 bases from J, leaving 21 bases between. The CDR3 protein is CASSRLGASRANEQFF. The DNA of the CDR3 is TGTGCCAGCAGTCGACTGGGGGCTAGCCGGGCCAATGAGCAGTTCTTC. The complete variable domain, with remaining parts taken from reference TRBV7-6 and TRBJ2-1, reads GAGVSQSPRYKVTKRGQDVALRCDPISGHVSLYWYRQALGQGPEFLTYFNYEAQQDKSGLPNDRFSAERPEGSISTLTIQRTEQRDSAMYRCASSRLGASRANEQFFGPGTRLTVL.

The rearrangement joins TRBV12-2 to TRBJ2-5; the table's TRBD2 call for D was not verified on the DNA. TRBV12-2 is described as a pseudogene. The CDR3 consists of 16 residues. The CDR3, as DNA: TGTGCAAGTCGCTTAGCGGCTAGCGGGTGGAGGGAGACCCAGTACTTC. Its translation: CASRLAASGWRETQYF.

V usage is TRBV2 and J usage is TRBJ1-2, with 8 bases that match TRBD1. V shed 7 bases, J shed 3 bases, and the junction held 1 base outside the gene matches. The CDR3 covers 12 residues. Germline CDR1 reads SNHLY; CDR2 reads FYNNEI. The CDR3, as DNA: TGTGCCAGCAAGACAGGGGACTATGGCTACACCTTC. This gives the protein CASKTGDYGYTF.

This clonotype has just a few counts. The CDR3 DNA sequence: TGCGCCAGCAGCCTTAGCCGGTGGGACAGGGGGGATACTAACTATGGCTACACCTTC. It yields the protein CASSLSRWDRGDTNYGYTF. The chain recombines TRBV5-1 with TRBJ1-2, with 11 bases fitting TRBD1. V gave up 4 bases and J gave up 0 bases; unmatched junction bases: 14. This CDR3 comprises 19 residues. The V gene's germline CDR1 is SGHRS and CDR2 YFSETQ.

This chain connects TRBV6-5 to TRBJ2-7; no reliable D call. Germline values: CDR1 MNHEY, CDR2 SVGAGI. Trimming pared 3 bases from V and 10 bases from J, leaving 19 bases between. CDR3 length equals 14 residues. The CDR3 DNA reads TGTGCCAGCAGTTATTCCAGACGGATCCCTGATCAGTACTTC. Its protein is CASSYSRRIPDQYF.

This chain uses TRBV5-1 with TRBJ2-5, with no clear D. Germline V gene lookup returns CDR1 SGHRS and CDR2 YFSETQ. V lost 6 bases, J lost 5 bases, and 8 bases lay in between. The CDR3 loop spans 11 amino acids. CDR3 loop: CASISGETQYF. CDR3 coding DNA: TGCGCCAGCATTTCCGGGGAGACCCAGTACTTC.

In its sample, this clonotype was seen a few times. At one end the junction does not follow the germline gene, possibly because of a read error. The rearrangement links TRBV6-5 to TRBJ1-1, with D hard to call. The germline V gene has CDR1 MNHEY and CDR2 SVGAGI. The CDR3 is 16 residues long. The DNA for the CDR3 is TGTGCCAGCAGGTACTCGAGGGAGAGTATGAACACTGAAGCTTTCTTT. Protein product: CASRYSRESMNTEAFF.